A selection of T cell receptor beta chains follows, all from one sample in a study of Ad26.COV2.S vaccination and SARS-CoV-2 variants. Assay: immunoSEQ multiplex PCR; the TCRdb copy retains only in-frame clones and omits some. Seen here are 400,000 to 450,000 clones, about nine tenths observed once, and the top ten hold roughly an eighth. The sample consisted of peripheral blood, taken in a trial of Ad26.COV2.S vaccine versus placebo. These receptors all stem from a person aged 18 to 65 who received the Ad26.COV2.S COVID-19 vaccine or a placebo. Each CDR3 is given with its conserved first and last residue. D genes are given only for firm matches. Some rows have no size entry. The others give once, few or many, or a class for an expanded clone.

CDR3 DNA	CDR3 protein	D gene	V gene	J gene	clone size
TGTGCCACCAGTGATTCTAAACTAGGGACAGATACGCAGTATTTT	CATSDSKLGTDTQYF	-	TRBV24-1	TRBJ2-3	-
TGTGCCAGCAGTCCCTTAAGAGAGACCCAGTACTTC	CASSPLRETQYF	-	TRBV28	TRBJ2-5	-
TGCGCCAGCAGCCGCGACCGTTACGAGCAGTACTTC	CASSRDRYEQYF	-	TRBV5-1	TRBJ2-7	-
TGCGCCAGCAGCCAAGAGGGATCTGGACCCCTCAGTCGAACCGGGGAGCTGTTTTTT	CASSQEGSGPLSRTGELFF	-	TRBV4-3	TRBJ2-2	-
TGTGCCAGCAGTTTTAGGCAGGGTGAAGCTTTCTTT	CASSFRQGEAFF	-	TRBV27	TRBJ1-1	-
TGTGCCAGCAGCGTAGGTAATAGCGGGAGAAACAATGAGCAGTTCTTC	CASSVGNSGRNNEQFF	TRBD2	TRBV9	TRBJ2-1	-
TGTGCCAGCAGCTCCCGAGCGGTTAGCACAGATACGCAGTATTTT	CASSSRAVSTDTQYF	-	TRBV7-9	TRBJ2-3	-
TGTGCCATCAGTGAGATCGTCTACTCCTACGAGCAGTACTTC	CAISEIVYSYEQYF	-	TRBV10-3	TRBJ2-7	-
TGTGCCAGCAGCCGCAGGGGACAAGCAAACTATGGCTACACCTTC	CASSRRGQANYGYTF	-	TRBV5-8	TRBJ1-2	-
TGCAGCGTTGATTCCCAAGGGGTAGACACTGAAGCTTTCTTT	CSVDSQGVDTEAFF	-	TRBV29-1	TRBJ1-1	-
TGTGCCAGCAGTTTATGGTCAATGACAGGGGGCGGGGAAAACATTCAGTACTTC	CASSLWSMTGGGENIQYF	TRBD1	TRBV28	TRBJ2-4	-
TGTGCCAGCAGTGGCAGGGGAACTAATGAAAAACTGTTTTTT	CASSGRGTNEKLFF	-	TRBV2	TRBJ1-4	-
TGTGCCAGCAGCTACACCCAAGGCACCCCCTACGAGCAGTACTTC	CASSYTQGTPYEQYF	-	TRBV7-9	TRBJ2-7	-
TGTGCCAGTAGTACGACAGGGGTGGAAAAACTGTTTTTT	CASSTTGVEKLFF	TRBD1	TRBV27	TRBJ1-4	-
TGTGCCAGCAACGGGGGATCGAACTATGGCTACACCTTC	CASNGGSNYGYTF	-	TRBV12-3/TRBV12-4	TRBJ1-2	once
TGTGCCAGTAGTATAGATTGGGACAGGGTCGACTTCTCTGGAAACACCATATATTTT	CASSIDWDRVDFSGNTIYF	TRBD1	TRBV19	TRBJ1-3	-
TGCGCCAGCAGCCCCTTGGGCAGTACCTACGAGCAGTACTTC	CASSPLGSTYEQYF	-	TRBV4-3	TRBJ2-7	few
TGTGCCAGCAGCAGCTGGGACAACTCCTACGAGCAGTACTTC	CASSSWDNSYEQYF	-	TRBV11-2	TRBJ2-7	-